These 6 T cell receptor beta chains originate from one sample sequenced in a study of T cells in Graves' hyperthyroidism and ophthalmopathy. RNA transcripts provided the source from which TCR beta CDR3 regions were amplified. During a first-round RT-PCR of the TCR CDR3, the HTBI primer set was used. TCRdb analysed the multiplex PCR reads with MiXCR anew, one entry per CDR3 protein. Among about 600,000 distinct CDR3 sequences listed, roughly 15% were seen once. Specimen: blood. These receptors were obtained from a woman in her fifties or sixties with Graves' ophthalmopathy.

V and J are TRBV29-1 and TRBJ1-2; TRBD1 is a possible D gene (5 bases). Trimming shortened V by 7 bases and J by 7 bases, and 19 bases separated the two germline ends. The V gene's germline CDR1 is SQVTM and CDR2 ANQGSEA. This CDR3 has 13 residues. CDR3 amino acids: CSAPSGGNLGYTF. DNA of the CDR3: TGCAGCGCCCCATCGGGGGGGAACCTTGGCTACACCTTC.

This clonotype was found many times. This rearrangement joins TRBV6-2 or TRBV6-3 to TRBJ2-7, with D possibly matching TRBD2 (6 bases). The CDR3 length is 17 residues. Germline loops: CDR1 MNHEY, CDR2 SVGEGT. Between the trimmed V and J ends, which lost 2 bases and 3 bases, there was a span of 20 bases. The CDR3 DNA is TGTGCCAGCAGTTACAAACAAGGCGGGGCAAGGTACTACGAGCAGTACTTC. Amino acid sequence: CASSYKQGGARYYEQYF.

V usage is TRBV4-1 and J usage is TRBJ2-7, with 7 positions matching TRBD1. The CDR3 has 15 amino acids. Trimming cost V 8 bases and J 5 bases; bases outside gene matches: 15. Germline lookup yields CDR1 MGHRA and CDR2 YSYEKL. This chain's CDR3 is CASSITGDQEDEQYF. The CDR3 DNA sequence: TGCGCCAGCTCAATTACAGGGGACCAAGAAGACGAGCAGTACTTC.

Only a few counts were recorded for this clonotype. In DNA form, the CDR3 reads TGTGCCAGCAGCTTATCCAGCGCTCCAGGGGTTTGGCATTTT. Its translation: CASSLSSAPGVWHF. The chain recombines TRBV7-9 with TRBJ1-5; possibly TRBD1 for D (6 bases). The CDR3 covers 14 residues. From germline, CDR1 is SEHNR and CDR2 FQNEAQ (reference sequence). V dropped 2 bases and J dropped 15 bases, with 20 bases sitting between them.

This chain uses TRBV6-9 with TRBJ2-3; possibly TRBD1 or TRBD2 for D (5 bases each). Germline V gives CDR1 MNHGY, CDR2 SVAAGI. Trimming removed 3 bases at V and 4 bases at J, with 17 bases between. This CDR3 is 16 amino acids long. The CDR3 nucleotides read TGTGCCAGCAGTTACCCTTTAGGGGTGAGGGCAGATACGCAGTATTTT. This translates into CASSYPLGVRADTQYF.

This clonotype was seen only a few times. The chain employs TRBV7-2 and TRBJ1-4, with D perhaps matching TRBD1 (5 bases). Germline V gene sequence: CDR1 SGHTA, CDR2 FQGNSA. V was cut by 2 bases and J by 8 bases, with 18 bases left in between. The CDR3 extends over 16 amino acids. In DNA, the CDR3 is TGTGCCAGCAGCTTATTCAGGGTAGAGTTATACGAAAAACTGTTTTTT. Amino acids: CASSLFRVELYEKLFF.